These T cell receptor beta chains were read from a single sample in a study of molecular identifiers for immune sequencing clone quantification. TCRdb re-derived calls from the PCR reads in MiXCR, one entry per CDR3 protein. The sample shows hundreds of thousands of distinct CDR3 sequences, roughly 21% of them seen only once. Sequenced: naive CD8+ T cells from blood, with Jurkat cell RNA spiked in. Source of these receptors: a human donor in good health. Some libraries in this study had Jurkat cell RNA spiked in. The CDR3 runs from the conserved cysteine through the conserved F or W. The order of the fields is V gene, J gene, CDR3 protein.

TRBV20-1	TRBJ2-3	CSASSGSDSYTDTQYF
TRBV5-3	TRBJ2-2	CASIQGGLSTGELFF
TRBV25-1	TRBJ2-7	CASSYSTHEQYF
TRBV28	TRBJ1-1	CASSNRQGQITDTEAFF
TRBV7-6	TRBJ2-6	CASSLVRGDSGANVLTF
TRBV7-6	TRBJ1-4	CASSPRYATNEKLFF
TRBV2	TRBJ1-2	CASSEARLGYGYTF
TRBV29-1	TRBJ2-7	CSVEVYSYEQYF
TRBV21-1	TRBJ2-5	CASSNRDRHQETQYF
TRBV27	TRBJ2-7	CASSLFGGRAYEQYF
TRBV9	TRBJ2-7	CASSGGTSYYEQYF
TRBV21-1	TRBJ2-3	CASSSHSPSTDTQYF
TRBV2	TRBJ2-3	CASGTSGTYVDTQYF
TRBV7-6	TRBJ2-2	CASSCDLTGELFF
TRBV6-6	TRBJ2-1	CASSQEAYHEQFF
TRBV5-3	TRBJ1-1	CASSLFLNTEAFF
TRBV9	TRBJ2-2	CASSPPRLAGGLNTGELFF
TRBV5-1	TRBJ2-3	CASSLGLEATVLIAGTQYF
TRBV30	TRBJ2-2	CAWGRVRGGELFF
TRBV27	TRBJ2-7	CASSSPYRPYEQYF
TRBV27	TRBJ1-1	CASHGGLNTEAFF
TRBV6-5	TRBJ2-3	CASSYLGAHGTDTQYF
TRBV7-9	TRBJ2-7	CASSPGGVEQYF
TRBV10-1	TRBJ2-7	CASSESIGSGSYEQYF
TRBV7-6	TRBJ2-3	CATRGVGGRSDTQYF
TRBV30	TRBJ2-2	CAWSLGTGELFF
TRBV7-9	TRBJ1-2	CASSLDLSRGYGYTF